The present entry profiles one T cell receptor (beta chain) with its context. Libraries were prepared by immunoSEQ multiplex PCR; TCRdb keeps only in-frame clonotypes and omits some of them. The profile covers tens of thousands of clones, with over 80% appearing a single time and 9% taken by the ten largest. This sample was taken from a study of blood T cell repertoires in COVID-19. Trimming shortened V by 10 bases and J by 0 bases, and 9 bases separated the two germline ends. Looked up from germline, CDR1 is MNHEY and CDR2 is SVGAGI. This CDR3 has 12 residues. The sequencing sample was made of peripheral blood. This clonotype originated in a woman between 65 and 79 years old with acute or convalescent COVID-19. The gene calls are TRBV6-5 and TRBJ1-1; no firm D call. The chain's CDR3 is CATNSLNTEAFF. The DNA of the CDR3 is TGTGCCACCAACTCATTGAACACTGAAGCTTTCTTT.